This is a list of T cell receptor beta chains from one sample in a study of lymphopenia after photon versus proton radiotherapy. The method was immunoSEQ multiplex PCR; TCRdb's version includes in-frame clones alone and lacks a portion of them. The sample contains around 160,000 clones, around nine tenths of which appear only once. The material was peripheral blood, obtained from a patient treated with photon-based radiotherapy. Every receptor here comes from a man aged 50 to 60 with gastric cancer. CDR3s include the opening cysteine and the closing phenylalanine or tryptophan.

V gene,J gene,CDR3 protein
TRBV6-1,TRBJ2-7,CASSGLMGGSYEQYF
TRBV11-2,TRBJ2-7,CASSSLTSGSYRGEYF
TRBV7-6,TRBJ1-4,CASSPGAGQLNEKLFF
TRBV2,TRBJ2-7,CASRQGSGVTYEQYF
TRBV5-4,TRBJ2-7,CASSPAGGAGEQYF
TRBV27,TRBJ2-7,CASSSPPHSSYYEQYF
TRBV20-1,TRBJ2-1,CSASKQNEQFF
TRBV28,TRBJ1-2,CASNPTGTTYGYTF
TRBV10-3,TRBJ2-5,CAISEGYTRQETQYF
TRBV4-2,TRBJ2-2,CASSQPWWENTGELFF
TRBV27,TRBJ1-1,CASSLSGDYTEAFF
TRBV6-5,TRBJ1-2,CASRQSNNYGYTF